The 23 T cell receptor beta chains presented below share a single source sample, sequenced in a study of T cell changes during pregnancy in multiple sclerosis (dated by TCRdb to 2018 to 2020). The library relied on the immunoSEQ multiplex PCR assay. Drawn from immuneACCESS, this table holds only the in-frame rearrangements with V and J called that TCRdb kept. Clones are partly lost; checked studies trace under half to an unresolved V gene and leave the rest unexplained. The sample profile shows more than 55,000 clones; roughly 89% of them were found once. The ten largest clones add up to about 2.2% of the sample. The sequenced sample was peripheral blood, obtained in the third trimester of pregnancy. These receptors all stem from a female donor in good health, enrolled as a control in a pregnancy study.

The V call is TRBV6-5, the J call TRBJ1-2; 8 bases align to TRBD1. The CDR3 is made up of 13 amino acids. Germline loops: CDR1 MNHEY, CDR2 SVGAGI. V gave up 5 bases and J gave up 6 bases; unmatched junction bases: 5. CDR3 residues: CASSTRTGNGYTF. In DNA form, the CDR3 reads TGTGCCAGCAGTACTCGGACAGGGAATGGCTACACCTTC.

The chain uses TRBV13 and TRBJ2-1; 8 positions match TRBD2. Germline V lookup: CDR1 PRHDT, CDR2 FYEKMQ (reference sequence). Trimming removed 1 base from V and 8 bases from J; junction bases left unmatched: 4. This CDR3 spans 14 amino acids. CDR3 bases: TGTGCCAGCAGCTTAGCGGGGGGGCGAGATGAGCAGTTCTTC. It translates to CASSLAGGRDEQFF.

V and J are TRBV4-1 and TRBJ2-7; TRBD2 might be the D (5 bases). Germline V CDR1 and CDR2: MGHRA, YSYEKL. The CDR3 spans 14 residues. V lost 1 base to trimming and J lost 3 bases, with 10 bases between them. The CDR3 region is CASSQGVGSYEQYF. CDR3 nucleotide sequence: TGCGCCAGCAGCCAAGGGGTAGGGAGCTACGAGCAGTACTTC.

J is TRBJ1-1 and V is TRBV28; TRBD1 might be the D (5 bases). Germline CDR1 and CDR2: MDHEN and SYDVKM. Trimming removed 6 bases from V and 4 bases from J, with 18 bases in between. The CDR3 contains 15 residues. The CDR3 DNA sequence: TGTGCCAGCAGCCTTGGGGGGGTGGTAGGCACTGAAGCTTTCTTT. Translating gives CASSLGGVVGTEAFF.

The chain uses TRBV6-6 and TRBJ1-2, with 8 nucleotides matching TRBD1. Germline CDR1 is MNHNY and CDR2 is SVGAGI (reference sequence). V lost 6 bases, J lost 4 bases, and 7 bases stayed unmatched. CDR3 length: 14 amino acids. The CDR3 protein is CASRWTGKPYGYTF. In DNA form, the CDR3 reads TGTGCCAGCAGATGGACAGGGAAACCCTATGGCTACACCTTC.

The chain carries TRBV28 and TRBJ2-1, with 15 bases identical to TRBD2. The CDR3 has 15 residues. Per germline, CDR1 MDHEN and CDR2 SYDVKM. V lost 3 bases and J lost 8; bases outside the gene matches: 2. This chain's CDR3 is CASSFGLAGGHEQFF. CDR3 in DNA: TGTGCCAGCAGTTTCGGACTAGCGGGGGGGCATGAGCAGTTCTTC.

The CDR3 loop reads CATSRSQDYYGYTF. In DNA, the CDR3 is TGTGCCACCAGCAGATCACAGGATTACTATGGCTACACCTTC. The chain combines TRBV15 with TRBJ1-2; D possibly corresponds to TRBD1 (5 bases). The CDR3 runs 14 residues. CDR1 is LNHNV and CDR2 is YYDKDF in the germline V gene (reference sequence). Trimming took 2 bases from V and 3 from J, leaving 10 bases between them. The full variable domain, in which reference TRBV15 and TRBJ1-2 provide the parts outside the CDR3, is DAMVIQNPRYQVTQFGKPVTLSCSQTLNHNVMYWYQQKSSQAPKLLFHYYDKDFNNEADTPDNFQSRRPNTSFCFLDIRSPGLGDTAMYLCATSRSQDYYGYTFGSGTRLTVV.

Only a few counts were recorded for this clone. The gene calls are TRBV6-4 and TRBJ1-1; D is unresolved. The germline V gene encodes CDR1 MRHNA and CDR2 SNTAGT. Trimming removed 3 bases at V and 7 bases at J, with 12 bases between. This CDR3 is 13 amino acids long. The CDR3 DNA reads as TGTGCCAGCAGTGAGGTAAGTGGACTTGAAGCTTTCTTT. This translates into CASSEVSGLEAFF.

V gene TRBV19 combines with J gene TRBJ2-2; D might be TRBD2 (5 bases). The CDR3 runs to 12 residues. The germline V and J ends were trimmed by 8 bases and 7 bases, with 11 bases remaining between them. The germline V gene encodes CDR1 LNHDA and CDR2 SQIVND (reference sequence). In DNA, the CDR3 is TGTGCCAGTGCGACTGAGGGCGGGGAGCTGTTTTTT. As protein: CASATEGGELFF.

CDR3 in DNA: TGTGCCAGCAGCCCACAGACAGGGGGTAATGAAAAACTGTTTTTT. Translated: CASSPQTGGNEKLFF. The chain is built from TRBV7-2 and TRBJ1-4, with 9 bases aligning to TRBD1. From germline, CDR1 is SGHTA and CDR2 FQGNSA. J gave up 4 bases and V 5 bases, and 5 bases lay outside the gene matches. The CDR3 runs to 15 residues.

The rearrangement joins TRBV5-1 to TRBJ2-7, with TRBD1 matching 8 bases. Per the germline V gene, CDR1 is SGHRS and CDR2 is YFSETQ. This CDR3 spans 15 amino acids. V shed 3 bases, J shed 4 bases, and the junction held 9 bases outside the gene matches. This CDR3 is CASSYGRTGSYEQYF. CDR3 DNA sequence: TGCGCCAGCAGCTACGGCAGGACAGGGTCATACGAGCAGTACTTC.

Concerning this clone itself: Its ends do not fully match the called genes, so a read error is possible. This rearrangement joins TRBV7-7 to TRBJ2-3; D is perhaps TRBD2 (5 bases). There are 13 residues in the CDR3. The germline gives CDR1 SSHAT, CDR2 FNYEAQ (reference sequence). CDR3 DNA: TGTGCTAGCAGCTTAGTCCGGGGTGATACGCAGTATTTT. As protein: CASSLVRGDTQYF.

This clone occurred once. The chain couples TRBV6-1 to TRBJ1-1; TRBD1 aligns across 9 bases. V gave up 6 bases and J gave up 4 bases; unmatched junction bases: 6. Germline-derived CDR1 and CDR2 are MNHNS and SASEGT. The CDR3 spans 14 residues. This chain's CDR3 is CASSRQGVGTEAFF. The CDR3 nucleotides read TGTGCCAGCAGCCGACAGGGGGTAGGCACTGAAGCTTTCTTT.

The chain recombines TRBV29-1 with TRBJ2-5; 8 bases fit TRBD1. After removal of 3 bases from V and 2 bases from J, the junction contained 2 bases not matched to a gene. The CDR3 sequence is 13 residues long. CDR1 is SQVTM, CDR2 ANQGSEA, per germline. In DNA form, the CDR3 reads TGCAGCGTTGACAGGGGGCTGCAAGAGACCCAGTACTTC. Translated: CSVDRGLQETQYF.

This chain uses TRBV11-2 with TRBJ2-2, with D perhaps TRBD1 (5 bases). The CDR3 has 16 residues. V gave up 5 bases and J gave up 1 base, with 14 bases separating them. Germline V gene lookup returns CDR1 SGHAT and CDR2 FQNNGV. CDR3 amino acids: CASSLWTRGNTGELFF. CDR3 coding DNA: TGTGCCAGCAGCCTGTGGACACGAGGGAACACCGGGGAGCTGTTTTTT.

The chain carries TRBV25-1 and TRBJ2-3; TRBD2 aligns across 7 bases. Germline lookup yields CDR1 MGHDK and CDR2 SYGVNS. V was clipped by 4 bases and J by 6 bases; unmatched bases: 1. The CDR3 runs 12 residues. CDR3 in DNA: TGTGCCAGCAGTGTGGGAGGGGATACGCAGTATTTT. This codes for CASSVGGDTQYF.

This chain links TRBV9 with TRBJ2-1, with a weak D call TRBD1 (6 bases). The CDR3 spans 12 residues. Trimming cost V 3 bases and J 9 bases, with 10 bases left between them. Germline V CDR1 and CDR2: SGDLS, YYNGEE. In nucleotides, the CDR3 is TGTGCCAGCAGCGGACAGGTCCGTGAGCAGTTCTTC. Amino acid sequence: CASSGQVREQFF.

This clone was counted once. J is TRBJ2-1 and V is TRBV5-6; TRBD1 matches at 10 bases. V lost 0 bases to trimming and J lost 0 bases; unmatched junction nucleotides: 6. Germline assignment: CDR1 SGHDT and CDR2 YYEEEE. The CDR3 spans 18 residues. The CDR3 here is CASSLGLWTGGSYNEQFF. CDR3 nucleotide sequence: TGTGCCAGCAGCTTGGGTCTTTGGACAGGGGGCTCCTACAATGAGCAGTTCTTC.

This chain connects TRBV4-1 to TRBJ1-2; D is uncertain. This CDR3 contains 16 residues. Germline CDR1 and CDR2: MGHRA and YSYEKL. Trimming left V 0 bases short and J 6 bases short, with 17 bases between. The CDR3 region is CASSQDAQEEHDGYTF. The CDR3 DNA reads TGCGCCAGCAGCCAAGACGCACAAGAGGAACACGATGGCTACACCTTC.

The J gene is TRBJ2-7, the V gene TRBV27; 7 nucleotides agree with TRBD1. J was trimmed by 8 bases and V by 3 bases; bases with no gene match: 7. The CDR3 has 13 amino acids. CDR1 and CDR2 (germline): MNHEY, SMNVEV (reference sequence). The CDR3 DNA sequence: TGTGCCAGCAGTTTCAGACAGGGTGGGAAGCAGTACTTC. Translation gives CASSFRQGGKQYF.

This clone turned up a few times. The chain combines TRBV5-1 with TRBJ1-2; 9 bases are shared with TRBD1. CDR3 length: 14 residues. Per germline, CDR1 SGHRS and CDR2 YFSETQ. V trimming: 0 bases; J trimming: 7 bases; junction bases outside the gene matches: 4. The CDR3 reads CASSLDRGLGGYTF. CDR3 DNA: TGCGCCAGCAGCTTGGACAGGGGGCTAGGTGGCTACACCTTC.

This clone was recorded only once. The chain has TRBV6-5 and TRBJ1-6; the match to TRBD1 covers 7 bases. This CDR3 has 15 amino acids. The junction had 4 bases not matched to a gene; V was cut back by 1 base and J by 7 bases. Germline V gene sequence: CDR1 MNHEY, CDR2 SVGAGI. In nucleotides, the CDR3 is TGTGCCAGCAGTTACTTCCAGGGGGGAAATTCACCCCTCCACTTT. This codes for CASSYFQGGNSPLHF.

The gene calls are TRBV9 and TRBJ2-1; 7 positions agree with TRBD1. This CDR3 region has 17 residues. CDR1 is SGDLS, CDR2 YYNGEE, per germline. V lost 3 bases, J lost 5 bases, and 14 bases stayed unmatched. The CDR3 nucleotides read TGTGCCAGCAGCGCAAGATCCCGGGACAGACTCAACAATGAGCAGTTCTTC. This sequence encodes CASSARSRDRLNNEQFF.